This T cell receptor beta chain was identified in a study of beta chain features in type 1 diabetes. cDNA synthesis used the whole RNA isolate, giving expressed TCRB sequences. Data came from immunoSEQ multiplex PCR; TCRdb stores just in-frame clones and leaves some out. The sample holds hundreds of thousands of clones, 15% to 17% seen once. CDR3 length equals 18 residues. What was sequenced was naive CD4+ T cells from blood. This chain links TRBV21-1 with TRBJ2-5; the table's D gene call, TRBD2, was not cross checked with the DNA. TRBV21-1 is a recognized pseudogene. The receptor was derived from a man in his late teens or twenties in good health. The CDR3 sequence is CASTSHGTGGQMRETQYF. CDR3 DNA sequence: TGTGCCAGCACCTCACACGGAACGGGGGGGCAGATGCGAGAGACCCAGTACTTC.